These 17 T cell receptor beta chains came from one sample sequenced in a study of CD4 T cells in relation to SARS-CoV-2 and coronaviruses. TCRdb keeps only in-frame clones here, not all; method: immunoSEQ multiplex PCR. The sample gives 55,000 to 75,000 clones, 75% to 90% of which show up once; 1.6% is in the top ten. Before the COVID-19 pandemic, during about 2011-2019, CD4+ T cells were taken from unexposed donors. The sequencing sample was made of memory CD4+ T cells from PBMCs. Receptors were obtained from a human donor in good health.

The chain employs TRBV5-8 and TRBJ2-5; D is unclear. V was cut by 3 bases and J by 5 bases, with 2 bases left in between. The CDR3 covers 10 residues. Germline loops: CDR1 SGHTS, CDR2 YDEGEE. CDR3 in DNA: TGTGCCAGCAGCTGGGAGACCCAGTACTTC. Translated, it gives CASSWETQYF.

The chain carries TRBV18 and TRBJ1-4, with 8 nucleotides matching TRBD1. This CDR3 has 15 residues. V gave up 6 bases and J gave up 12 bases; unmatched junction bases: 15. CDR1 is KGHSH and CDR2 is LQKENI in the germline V gene. CDR3: CASSQGTGSISELFF. The CDR3 DNA follows: TGTGCCAGCTCGCAAGGGACAGGTTCCATTAGTGAACTGTTTTTT.

The chain couples TRBV3-1 (or the pseudogene TRBV3-2) to TRBJ2-3; D ambiguous. There are 14 residues in the CDR3. Per germline, CDR1 LGHDT and CDR2 YNNKEL (reference sequence). V lost 0 bases and J lost 3, with 7 bases in between. The CDR3: CASSQDGRTDTQYF. CDR3 in DNA: TGTGCCAGCAGCCAAGATGGGCGGACAGATACGCAGTATTTT.

The gene calls are TRBV6-2 or TRBV6-3 and TRBJ2-1; 7 bases are shared with TRBD1. The CDR3 runs to 15 residues. CDR1 MNHEY and CDR2 SVGEGT come from the germline V gene. The trim removed 5 bases at V and 5 bases at J, leaving 9 bases unmatched. In DNA, the CDR3 is TGTGCCAGCAGTCCCTCGGGACAGACGGACAATGAGCAGTTCTTC. The encoded protein is CASSPSGQTDNEQFF.

The chain employs TRBV19 and TRBJ1-5; D is undetermined. The CDR3 has 15 residues. The germline V and J ends were trimmed by 1 base and 6 bases, with 13 bases remaining between them. Germline loops: CDR1 LNHDA, CDR2 SQIVND (reference sequence). In nucleotides, the CDR3 is TGTGCCAGTAGTATAGTGTGGGGAAGTAGTCAGCCCCAGCATTTT. It specifies CASSIVWGSSQPQHF.

This chain connects TRBV5-5 to TRBJ1-2; D is possibly TRBD1 (6 bases). The CDR3 spans 13 residues. Per germline, CDR1 SGHKS and CDR2 YYEKEE (reference sequence). Trimming stripped 4 bases from V and 11 bases from J, with 18 bases between. Here the CDR3 reads CASSVSTGTTYTF. The CDR3 coding sequence is TGTGCCAGCAGCGTGTCGACAGGCACGACGTACACCTTC.

The J gene is TRBJ2-7, the V gene TRBV6-5, with unresolved D. The CDR3 has 14 amino acids. The germline V and J ends were trimmed by 0 bases and 0 bases, with 6 bases remaining between them. The germline gives CDR1 MNHEY, CDR2 SVGAGI. The CDR3 spells CASSYSPSSYEQYF. The CDR3, as DNA: TGTGCCAGCAGTTACTCACCGAGCTCCTACGAGCAGTACTTC.

The CDR3 bases are TGTGCCACCAGTGACGGCGGTTCCTACGAGCAGTACTTC. Protein: CATSDGGSYEQYF. The V gene is TRBV24-1, the J gene TRBJ2-7; D remains unclear. V was shortened by 4 bases and J by 1 base, with 7 bases between the two germline ends. There are 13 residues in the CDR3. Germline CDR1 and CDR2: KGHDR and SFDVKD.

This clone occurred once. This rearrangement joins TRBV4-3 to TRBJ2-7; 7 positions match TRBD1. V gave up 1 base and J gave up 5 bases; unmatched junction bases: 8. CDR1 is LGHNA and CDR2 is YSLEER in the germline V gene. The CDR3 loop spans 15 amino acids. CDR3 sequence: CASSQGHNRGDEQYF. CDR3 DNA sequence: TGCGCCAGCAGCCAAGGACACAACAGGGGTGACGAGCAGTACTTC.

This clone was seen only once. The chain employs TRBV7-2 and TRBJ2-7, with D perhaps TRBD1 (5 bases). From germline, CDR1 is SGHTA and CDR2 FQGNSA. The V gene lost 3 bases and the J gene lost 3 bases, with 9 bases spanning the gap. The CDR3 sequence is 13 residues long. The CDR3 sequence: CASSFQGYYEQYF. CDR3 DNA sequence: TGTGCCAGCAGCTTCCAGGGATACTACGAGCAGTACTTC.

V is TRBV6-1 and J is TRBJ2-5, with D uncertain. In germline, CDR1 is MNHNS, CDR2 SASEGT. V gave up 10 bases and J gave up 5 bases, with 11 bases separating them. This CDR3 comprises 11 residues. The CDR3 region has the DNA TGTGCCACCTCTACTTGGGAGACCCAGTACTTC. It specifies CATSTWETQYF.

This clone was seen only once. This chain connects TRBV10-3 to TRBJ1-2; no clear D gene. In germline, CDR1 is ENHRY, CDR2 SYGVKD. This CDR3 has 12 amino acids. V was shortened by 11 bases and J by 6 bases, with 16 bases between the two germline ends. The CDR3: CASAPEGDGYTF. Written as DNA, the CDR3 is TGTGCCTCAGCGCCTGAAGGCGATGGCTACACCTTC.

This rearrangement joins TRBV28 to TRBJ2-2, with D hard to call. V gave up 8 bases and J gave up 8 bases, with 36 bases separating them. CDR3 length: 20 residues. Germline lookup yields CDR1 MDHEN and CDR2 SYDVKM. CDR3 nucleotides: TGTGCCAGCGCTCCAACCGGGTGGCTAGGCCCCCTTGTGAGAGGTGGGGAGCTGTTTTTT. Protein product: CASAPTGWLGPLVRGGELFF. The whole variable domain, remainder taken from reference TRBV28 and TRBJ2-2, is DVKVTQSSRYLVKRTGEKVFLECVQDMDHENMFWYRQDPGLGLRLIYFSYDVKMKEKGDIPEGYSVSREKKERFSLILESASTNQTSMYLCASAPTGWLGPLVRGGELFFGEGSRLTVL.

With respect to this clone: The sample has other DNA sequences that encode this CDR3 too. The chain is built from TRBV19 and TRBJ2-3; no clear D gene. The CDR3 runs 13 residues. The V end lost 3 bases, the J end lost 1 base, and 5 bases lay between the germline ends. Germline V gene sequence: CDR1 LNHDA, CDR2 SQIVND (reference sequence). This CDR3 reads CASSIQGTDTQYF. The CDR3 bases are TGTGCCAGTAGTATCCAGGGCACAGATACGCAGTATTTT.

The chain has TRBV18 and TRBJ2-6; D ambiguous. Germline CDR1 and CDR2: KGHSH and LQKENI. V gave up 6 bases and J gave up 0 bases, with 3 bases separating them. The CDR3 covers 13 residues. CDR3 coding DNA: TGTGCCAGCTCTAACTCTGGGGCCAACGTCCTGACTTTC. Its translation: CASSNSGANVLTF.

In this sample, this clone turned up once. The V gene is TRBV2, the J gene TRBJ1-5; D ambiguous. This CDR3 contains 14 residues. The ends were cut back, 6 bases at V and 5 bases at J, with 14 bases in the middle. CDR1 is SNHLY and CDR2 is FYNNEI in the germline V gene. The DNA for the CDR3 is TGTGCCAGCAGGGGCGGGATCGCGGATCAGCCCCAGCATTTT. The encoded protein is CASRGGIADQPQHF.

The rearrangement uses TRBV11-3 and TRBJ2-7; TRBD1 agrees at 9 bases. This CDR3 is built from 16 residues. CDR1 and CDR2 from the germline V gene are SGHNT and YENEEA. J lost 6 bases, V lost 2 bases, and 11 bases had no gene match. This CDR3 reads CASSLSTGTGPIEQYF. Here the CDR3 DNA reads TGTGCCAGCAGCTTATCGACCGGGACAGGGCCCATCGAGCAGTACTTC.